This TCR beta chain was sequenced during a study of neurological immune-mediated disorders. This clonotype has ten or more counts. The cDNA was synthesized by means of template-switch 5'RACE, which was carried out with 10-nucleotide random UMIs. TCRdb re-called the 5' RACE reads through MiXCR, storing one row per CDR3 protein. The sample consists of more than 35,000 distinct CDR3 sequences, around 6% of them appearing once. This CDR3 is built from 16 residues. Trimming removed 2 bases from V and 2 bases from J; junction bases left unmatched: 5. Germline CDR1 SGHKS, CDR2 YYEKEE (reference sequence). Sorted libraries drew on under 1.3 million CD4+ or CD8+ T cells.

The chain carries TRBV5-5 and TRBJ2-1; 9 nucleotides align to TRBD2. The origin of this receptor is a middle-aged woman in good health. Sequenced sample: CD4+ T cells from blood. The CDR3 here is CASSFTSGLTYNEQFF. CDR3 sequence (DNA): TGTGCCAGCAGCTTCACTAGCGGGCTTACCTACAATGAGCAGTTCTTC.